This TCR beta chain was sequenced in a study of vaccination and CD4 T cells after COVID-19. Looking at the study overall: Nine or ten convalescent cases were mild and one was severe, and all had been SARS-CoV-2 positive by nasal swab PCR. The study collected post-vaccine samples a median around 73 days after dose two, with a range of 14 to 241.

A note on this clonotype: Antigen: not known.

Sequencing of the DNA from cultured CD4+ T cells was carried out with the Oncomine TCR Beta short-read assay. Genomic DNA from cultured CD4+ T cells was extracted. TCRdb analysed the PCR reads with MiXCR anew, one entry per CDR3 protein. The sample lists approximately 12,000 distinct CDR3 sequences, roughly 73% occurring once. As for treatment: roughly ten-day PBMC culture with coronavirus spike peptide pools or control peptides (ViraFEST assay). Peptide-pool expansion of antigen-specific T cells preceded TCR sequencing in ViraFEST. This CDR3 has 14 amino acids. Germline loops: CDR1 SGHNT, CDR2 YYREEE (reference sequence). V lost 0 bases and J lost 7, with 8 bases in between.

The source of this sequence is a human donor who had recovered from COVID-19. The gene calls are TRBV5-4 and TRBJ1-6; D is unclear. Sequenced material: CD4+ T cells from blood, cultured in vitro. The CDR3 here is CASSLDTLNSPLHF. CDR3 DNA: TGTGCCAGCAGCTTGGACACCCTGAATTCACCCCTCCACTTT.